A single T cell receptor (beta chain) is shown here with its context. Its cognate antigen is unknown. For the second PCR, which ran for about 7 to 11 cycles, a sample-barcoded 5' primer and a J-beta primer mix were used. TCRdb called the 5' RACE reads again in MiXCR, with one record for every CDR3 protein. The repertoire holds around 900,000 distinct CDR3 sequences, with 45% to 60% as singletons. This entry comes from a study of blood T cells in healthy people across ages. The study, taken as a whole, reports: Whereas aged donors had fewer naive CD4+ cells, long-lived donors had more of them and higher diversity. With naive T cell percentage, TCR beta diversity showed a strong correlation. Significant beta diversity loss was already apparent by age roughly 38, declining roughly linearly.

Trimming removed 5 bases from V and 7 bases from J, with 14 bases in between. The CDR3 has 13 amino acids. CDR1 is MGHRA and CDR2 is YSYEKL in the germline V gene. V and J are TRBV4-1 and TRBJ1-2; D is ambiguous. The sequence came from a woman aged 60-70 years in good health. Sequenced: blood. The CDR3 here is CASSAPGVGGYTF. CDR3 nucleotide sequence: TGCGCCAGCAGCGCCCCCGGGGTAGGTGGCTACACCTTC.